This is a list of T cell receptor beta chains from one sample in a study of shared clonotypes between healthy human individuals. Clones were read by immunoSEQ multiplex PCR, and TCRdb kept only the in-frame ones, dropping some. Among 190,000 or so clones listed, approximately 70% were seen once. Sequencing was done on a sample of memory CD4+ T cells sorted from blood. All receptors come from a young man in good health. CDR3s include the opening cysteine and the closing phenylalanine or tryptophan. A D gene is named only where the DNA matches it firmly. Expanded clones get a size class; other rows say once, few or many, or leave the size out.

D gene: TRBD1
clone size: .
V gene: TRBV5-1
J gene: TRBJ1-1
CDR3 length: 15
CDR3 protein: CASSLEDRESTEAFF
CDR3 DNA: TGCGCCAGCAGCTTGGAAGACAGGGAGAGCACTGAAGCTTTCTTT

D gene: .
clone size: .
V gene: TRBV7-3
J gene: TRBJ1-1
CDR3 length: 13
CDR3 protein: CASSLLRGTEAFF
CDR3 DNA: TGTGCCAGCAGCTTACTACGGGGCACTGAAGCTTTCTTT

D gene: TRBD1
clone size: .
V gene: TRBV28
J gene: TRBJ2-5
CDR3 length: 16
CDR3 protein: CASSPYRAGTGETQYF
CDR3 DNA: TGTGCCAGCAGTCCCTACCGTGCCGGGACAGGAGAGACCCAGTACTTC

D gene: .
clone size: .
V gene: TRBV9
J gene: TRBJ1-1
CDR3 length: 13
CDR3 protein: CASSAGWNTEAFF
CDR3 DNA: TGTGCCAGCAGCGCCGGATGGAACACTGAAGCTTTCTTT

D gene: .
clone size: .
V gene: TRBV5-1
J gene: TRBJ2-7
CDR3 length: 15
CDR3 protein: CASSEAPPASYEQYF
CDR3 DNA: TGCGCCAGCAGCGAGGCCCCGCCAGCCTCCTACGAGCAGTACTTC

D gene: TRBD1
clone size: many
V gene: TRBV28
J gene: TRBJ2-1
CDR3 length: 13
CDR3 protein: CASSRDRHNEQFF
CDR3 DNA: TGTGCCAGCAGCCGGGACAGGCACAATGAGCAGTTCTTC

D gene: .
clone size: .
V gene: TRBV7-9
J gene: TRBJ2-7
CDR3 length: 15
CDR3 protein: CASSLALWEKYEQYF
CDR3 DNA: TGTGCCAGCAGCTTAGCGCTATGGGAGAAATACGAGCAGTACTTC

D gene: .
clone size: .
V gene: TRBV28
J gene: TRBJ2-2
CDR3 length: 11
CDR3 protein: CASSPLRELFF
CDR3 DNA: TGTGCCAGCAGTCCCCTTAGGGAGCTGTTTTTT

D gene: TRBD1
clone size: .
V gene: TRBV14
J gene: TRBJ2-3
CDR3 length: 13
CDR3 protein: CASGVQGADTQYF
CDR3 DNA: TGTGCCAGCGGGGTACAGGGGGCAGATACGCAGTATTTT

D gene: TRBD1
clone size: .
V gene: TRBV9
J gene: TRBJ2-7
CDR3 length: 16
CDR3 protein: CASSVDPGQHTYEQYF
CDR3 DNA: TGTGCCAGCAGCGTAGACCCGGGACAGCATACCTACGAGCAGTACTTC

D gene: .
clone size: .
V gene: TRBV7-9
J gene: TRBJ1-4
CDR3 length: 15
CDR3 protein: CASSLGQLHHEKLFF
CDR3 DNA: TGTGCCAGCAGCTTAGGTCAGCTACATCATGAAAAACTGTTTTTT

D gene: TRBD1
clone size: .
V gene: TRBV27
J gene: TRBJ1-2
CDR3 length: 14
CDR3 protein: CASSWGTGAPGYTF
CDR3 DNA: TGTGCCAGCAGCTGGGGGACAGGGGCGCCCGGCTACACCTTC

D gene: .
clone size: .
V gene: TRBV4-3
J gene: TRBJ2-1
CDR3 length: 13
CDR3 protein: CASSQEPGSEQFF
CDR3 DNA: TGCGCCAGCAGCCAAGAACCGGGCAGTGAGCAGTTCTTC

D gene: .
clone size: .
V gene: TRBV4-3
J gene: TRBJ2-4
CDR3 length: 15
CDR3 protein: CASSQDARGRDIQYF
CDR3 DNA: TGCGCCAGCAGCCAAGATGCCAGGGGGAGGGACATTCAGTACTTC

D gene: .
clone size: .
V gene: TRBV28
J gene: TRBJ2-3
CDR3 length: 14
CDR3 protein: CASRDRSSTDTQYF
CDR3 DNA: TGTGCCAGCCGCGACAGATCTAGCACAGATACGCAGTATTTT

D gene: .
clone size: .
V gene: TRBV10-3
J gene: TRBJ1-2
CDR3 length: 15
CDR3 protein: CAISDRQVRPYGYTF
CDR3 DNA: TGTGCCATCAGCGACCGACAGGTCCGACCCTATGGCTACACCTTC

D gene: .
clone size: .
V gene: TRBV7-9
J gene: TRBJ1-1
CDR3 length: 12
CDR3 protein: CASSSLYSEAFF
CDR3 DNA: TGTGCCAGCAGCTCCCTATATTCTGAAGCTTTCTTT

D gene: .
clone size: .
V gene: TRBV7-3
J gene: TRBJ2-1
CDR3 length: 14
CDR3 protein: CASSLKVRADEQFF
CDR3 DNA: TGTGCCAGCAGCTTAAAAGTTCGGGCGGATGAGCAGTTCTTC

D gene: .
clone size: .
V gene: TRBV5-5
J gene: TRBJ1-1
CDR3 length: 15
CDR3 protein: CASSLAWGTNTEAFF
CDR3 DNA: TGTGCCAGCAGCTTGGCATGGGGGACGAACACTGAAGCTTTCTTT

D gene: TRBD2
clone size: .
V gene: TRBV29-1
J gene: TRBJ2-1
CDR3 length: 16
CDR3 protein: CSVDLIGGGSYNEQFF
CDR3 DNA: TGCAGCGTTGACCTCATAGGCGGGGGATCCTACAATGAGCAGTTCTTC

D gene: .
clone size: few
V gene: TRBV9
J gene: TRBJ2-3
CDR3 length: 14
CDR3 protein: CASSRTQTGDTQYF
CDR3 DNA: TGTGCCAGCAGCCGGACCCAAACGGGGGATACGCAGTATTTT

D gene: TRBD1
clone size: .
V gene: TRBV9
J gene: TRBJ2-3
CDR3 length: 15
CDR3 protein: CASSVVLTGQDTQYF
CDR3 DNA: TGTGCCAGCAGCGTAGTACTGACAGGGCAAGATACGCAGTATTTT

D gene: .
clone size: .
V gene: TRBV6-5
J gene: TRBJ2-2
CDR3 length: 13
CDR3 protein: CASRGTAITELFF
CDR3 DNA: TGTGCCAGCCGCGGGACCGCGATTACGGAGCTGTTTTTT

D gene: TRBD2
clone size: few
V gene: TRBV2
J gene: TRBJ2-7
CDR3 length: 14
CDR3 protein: CASSAQRGTYEQYF
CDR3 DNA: TGTGCCAGCAGTGCGCAGCGGGGGACCTACGAGCAGTACTTC

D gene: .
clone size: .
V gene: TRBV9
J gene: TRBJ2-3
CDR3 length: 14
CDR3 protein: CASSAGLTTDTQYF
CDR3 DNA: TGTGCCAGCAGCGCGGGACTTACTACAGATACGCAGTATTTT

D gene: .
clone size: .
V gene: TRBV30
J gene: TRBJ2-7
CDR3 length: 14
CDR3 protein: CAWSEGRAAYEQYF
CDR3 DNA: TGTGCCTGGAGTGAGGGACGGGCGGCCTACGAGCAGTACTTC

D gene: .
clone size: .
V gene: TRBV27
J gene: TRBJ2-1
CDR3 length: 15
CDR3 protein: CASSLLGEGNYEQFF
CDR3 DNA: TGTGCCAGCAGTTTACTGGGGGAAGGCAACTATGAGCAGTTCTTC

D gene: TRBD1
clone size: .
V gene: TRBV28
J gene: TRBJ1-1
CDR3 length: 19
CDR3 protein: CASSLVGTGVIRTNTEAFF
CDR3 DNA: TGTGCCAGCAGTTTAGTCGGGACAGGGGTGATTCGGACTAACACTGAAGCTTTCTTT

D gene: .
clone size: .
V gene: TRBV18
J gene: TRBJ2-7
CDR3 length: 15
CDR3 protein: CASSPQGRASLEQYF
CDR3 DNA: TGTGCCAGCTCACCACAGGGCAGGGCCTCCTTGGAGCAGTACTTC

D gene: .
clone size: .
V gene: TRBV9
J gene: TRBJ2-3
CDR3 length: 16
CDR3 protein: CASSVAGSGSTDTQYF
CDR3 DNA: TGTGCCAGCAGCGTAGCTGGAAGCGGAAGCACAGATACGCAGTATTTT

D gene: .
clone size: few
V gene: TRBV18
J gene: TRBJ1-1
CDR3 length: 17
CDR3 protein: CASSPLPGGRDDTEAFF
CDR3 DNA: TGTGCCAGCTCACCATTACCTGGTGGCAGGGATGACACTGAAGCTTTCTTT

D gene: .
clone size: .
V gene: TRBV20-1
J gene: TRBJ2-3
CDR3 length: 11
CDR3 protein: CSARAGVGQYF
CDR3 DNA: TGCAGTGCTAGAGCGGGAGTGGGGCAGTATTTT

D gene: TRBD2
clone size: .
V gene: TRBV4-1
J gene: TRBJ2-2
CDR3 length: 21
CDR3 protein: CASSPKARRLANPANTGELFF
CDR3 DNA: TGCGCCAGCAGCCCAAAGGCACGGAGACTAGCGAACCCCGCGAACACCGGGGAGCTGTTTTTT

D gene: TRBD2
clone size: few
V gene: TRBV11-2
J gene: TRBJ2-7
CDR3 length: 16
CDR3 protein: CASSLVSGRAHYEQYF
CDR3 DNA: TGTGCCAGCAGCTTAGTTAGCGGGAGGGCTCACTACGAGCAGTACTTC

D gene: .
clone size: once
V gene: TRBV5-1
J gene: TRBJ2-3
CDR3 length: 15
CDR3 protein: CASSLVSGYTDTQYF
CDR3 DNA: TGCGCCAGCAGCTTGGTTAGCGGATACACAGATACGCAGTATTTT

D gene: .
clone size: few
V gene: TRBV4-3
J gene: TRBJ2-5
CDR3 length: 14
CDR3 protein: CASSQEWLAETQYF
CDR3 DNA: TGCGCCAGCAGCCAAGAATGGCTAGCGGAGACCCAGTACTTC

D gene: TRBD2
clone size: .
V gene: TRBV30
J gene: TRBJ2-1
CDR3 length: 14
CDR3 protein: CAGSASGRPTEQFF
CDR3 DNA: TGTGCTGGATCGGCTAGCGGACGCCCCACTGAGCAGTTCTTC

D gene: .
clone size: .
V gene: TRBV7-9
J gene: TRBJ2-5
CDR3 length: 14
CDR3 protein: CASSLDGREETQYF
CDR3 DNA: TGTGCCAGCAGCTTGGATGGACGGGAAGAGACCCAGTACTTC

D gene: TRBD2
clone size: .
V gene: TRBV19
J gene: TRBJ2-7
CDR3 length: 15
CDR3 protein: CASSPGTSGSYEQYF
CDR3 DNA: TGTGCCAGTAGTCCCGGGACTAGCGGAAGCTACGAGCAGTACTTC

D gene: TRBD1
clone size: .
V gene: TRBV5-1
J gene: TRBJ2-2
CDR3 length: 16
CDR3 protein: CASSLDGQGNTGELFF
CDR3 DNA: TGCGCCAGCAGCTTGGATGGACAGGGGAACACCGGGGAGCTGTTTTTT

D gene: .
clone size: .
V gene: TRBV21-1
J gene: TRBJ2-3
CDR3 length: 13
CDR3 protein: CASSRIRTDTQYF
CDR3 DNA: TGTGCCAGCAGCAGAATCCGCACAGATACGCAGTATTTT

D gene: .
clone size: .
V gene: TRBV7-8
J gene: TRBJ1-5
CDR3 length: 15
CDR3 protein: CASSFGQWTNQPQHF
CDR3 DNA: TGTGCCAGCAGCTTCGGTCAGTGGACCAATCAGCCCCAGCATTTT